These 7 T cell receptor beta chains were sequenced from one sample in a study of PD-L1 blockade in urothelial cancer. The time point is: peripheral blood 6 weeks after treatment start. This table comes from immunoSEQ multiplex PCR, and its TCRdb copy is limited to in-frame clones, with some not included. The data show 60,000 to 80,000 clones, more than 70% seen once. The material sequenced was PBMCs, taken around atezolizumab (anti-PD-L1) treatment. These receptors were taken from a man in his 60s with urothelial cancer.

The rearrangement uses TRBV6-5 and TRBJ1-2; tentatively, D is TRBD1 (6 bases). This CDR3 is built from 11 residues. V was cut by 6 bases and J by 8 bases, with 10 bases left in between. Germline-derived CDR1 and CDR2 are MNHEY and SVGAGI. This CDR3 is CASRKGDGYTF. CDR3 in DNA: TGTGCCAGCAGAAAGGGGGACGGCTACACCTTC.

V usage is TRBV5-6 and J usage is TRBJ1-5; TRBD1 matches 12 bases. Germline CDR1 is SGHDT and CDR2 is YYEEEE. The CDR3 is 16 amino acids. V lost 2 bases, J lost 5 bases, and 5 bases stayed unmatched. CDR3 sequence: CASSFWGQGADQPQHF. The CDR3 DNA sequence: TGTGCCAGCAGCTTTTGGGGACAGGGGGCCGATCAGCCCCAGCATTTT.

The V call is TRBV5-1, the J call TRBJ1-2; D possibly corresponds to TRBD1 (6 bases). Germline V gives CDR1 SGHRS, CDR2 YFSETQ. The CDR3 is 14 residues long. Trimming removed 4 bases from V and 0 bases from J, with 10 bases in between. DNA of the CDR3: TGCGCCAGCAGCATCAGGGGTGCTAACTATGGCTACACCTTC. It translates to CASSIRGANYGYTF.

This clone was detected only once. The chain links TRBV16 to TRBJ2-1; a possible D gene is TRBD1 (6 bases). The CDR3 sequence is 15 residues long. Trimming pared 0 bases from V and 6 bases from J, leaving 12 bases between. Germline CDR1 reads KGHSY; CDR2 reads FQNENV. The CDR3 sequence: CASSQSTGTGNEQFF. CDR3 nucleotide sequence: TGTGCCAGCAGCCAATCTACAGGGACGGGCAATGAGCAGTTCTTC.

This clone has just one count. The chain has TRBV13 and TRBJ1-2; TRBD1 aligns across 9 bases. Germline loops: CDR1 PRHDT, CDR2 FYEKMQ (reference sequence). The CDR3 is 16 amino acids. Trimming took 4 bases from V and 7 from J; bases not matched to a gene: 13. The CDR3 DNA is TGTGCCAGCAGCTCCCATTCCGGGACAGGGATGTTTGGCTACACCTTC. This codes for CASSSHSGTGMFGYTF.

This sequence joins TRBV28 and TRBJ2-7, with a possible D match to TRBD1 (5 bases). CDR3 length equals 12 residues. The V gene lost 5 bases and the J gene lost 1 base, with 6 bases spanning the gap. Germline V gene data show CDR1 as MDHEN and CDR2 as SYDVKM. The CDR3 coding sequence is TGTGCCAGCAGTCGACAGTCCTACGAGCAGTACTTC. It yields the protein CASSRQSYEQYF.

The chain carries TRBV6-6 and TRBJ2-1; 11 bases line up with TRBD1. With 7 bases clipped from V and 7 bases from J, the junction kept 9 bases outside the gene matches. The germline V gene encodes CDR1 MNHNY and CDR2 SVGAGI (reference sequence). This CDR3 comprises 15 residues. This CDR3 is CASTRRGTGGNEQFF. The DNA for the CDR3 is TGTGCCAGCACCCGGAGGGGGACAGGGGGTAATGAGCAGTTCTTC.